The entry below describes one T cell receptor (beta chain). As yet, its antigen is unknown. Germline CDR1 reads SGHTA; CDR2 reads FQGNSA. This CDR3 region has 13 residues. V lost 5 bases to trimming and J lost 3 bases; unmatched junction nucleotides: 4. TCRdb used MiXCR to reprocess the 5' RACE reads, holding one entry per CDR3 protein. The sample holds around 320,000 distinct CDR3 sequences; approximately 29% are singletons and the top ten take approximately 13%. This specimen belongs to a study of T-cell memory formation after mild COVID-19. Broader study findings: Pre-infection memory held some responding clones, suggesting pre-existing cross-reactive T cells responded.

The sample taken for sequencing was PBMCs or a T cell subset sorted from them (not recorded which). The V call is TRBV7-2, the J call TRBJ2-7; 7 nucleotides agree with TRBD1. The TCR originated in an adult woman who had mild COVID-19 (a few samples of this study predate the infection). Cell type and time point are not known. CDR3 nucleotides: TGTGCCAGCAGCCCCCGACAGGGCTACGAGCAGTACTTC. It specifies CASSPRQGYEQYF.